Below, 6 T cell receptor beta chains from the same sample are listed, as sequenced in a study of cytomegalovirus exposure and HLA in healthy donors. PCR involved 60 Vbeta and 13 Jbeta primers. Here immunoSEQ multiplex PCR was the method, and the copy in TCRdb shows in-frame clones only, minus some. The sample has roughly 140,000 clones, roughly 85% seen once. Sequencing was performed on PBMCs. Every receptor here comes from a male donor in good health and CMV-seronegative.

This rearrangement joins TRBV30 to TRBJ1-1; 7 bases align to TRBD1. The CDR3 length is 13 residues. In germline, CDR1 is GTSNPN, CDR2 SVGIG (reference sequence). The trim removed 2 bases at V and 3 bases at J, leaving 3 bases unmatched. The CDR3 is CAWSRQGDTEAFF. CDR3 coding DNA: TGTGCCTGGAGTAGACAGGGAGACACTGAAGCTTTCTTT.

This chain uses TRBV6-6 with TRBJ1-5; 10 bases map to TRBD1. Germline assignment: CDR1 MNHNY and CDR2 SVGAGI (reference sequence). The V gene end was trimmed by 2 bases and the J gene end by 6 bases; junction bases not matched to a gene: 4. This CDR3 spans 15 amino acids. This CDR3 reads CASSYGGQGIQPQHF. The CDR3 coding sequence is TGTGCCAGCAGTTACGGGGGACAGGGGATTCAGCCCCAGCATTTT.

The V and J genes are TRBV5-6 and TRBJ1-2; TRBD1 agrees at 7 bases. Germline V lookup: CDR1 SGHDT, CDR2 YYEEEE. The CDR3 consists of 16 residues. V was pared by 3 bases and J by 0 bases, with 8 bases of the junction left unmatched. DNA of the CDR3: TGTGCCAGCAGCTCCCCCAGGGGGGCGGCTAACTATGGCTACACCTTC. Protein: CASSSPRGAANYGYTF. Supplemented by reference TRBV5-6 and TRBJ1-2, the full variable domain reads DAGVTQSPTHLIKTRGQQVTLRCSPKSGHDTVSWYQQALGQGPQFIFQYYEEEERQRGNFPDRFSGHQFPNYSSELNVNALLLGDSALYLCASSSPRGAANYGYTFGSGTRLTVV.

This chain connects TRBV7-2 to TRBJ2-2, with D unresolved. The CDR3 is 14 residues long. Germline V gene data show CDR1 as SGHTA and CDR2 as FQGNSA. Trimming removed 1 base from V and 6 bases from J, with 9 bases in between. The CDR3 loop is CASSLGGLAGELFF. DNA of the CDR3: TGTGCCAGCAGCTTAGGAGGTTTAGCCGGGGAGCTGTTTTTT.

The chain recombines TRBV7-9 with TRBJ2-5; tentative D call: TRBD1 (5 bases). The CDR3 sequence is 16 residues long. Deletions cut 2 bases from V and 1 base from J, with 14 bases between. Germline V CDR1 and CDR2: SEHNR, FQNEAQ (reference sequence). Written as DNA, the CDR3 is TGTGCCAGCAGCTTAAGGGGCACGGGCGCCCAAGAGACCCAGTACTTC. Protein: CASSLRGTGAQETQYF.

This chain joins TRBV9 and TRBJ2-7; TRBD1 matches at 9 bases. CDR1 is SGDLS, CDR2 YYNGEE, per germline. The CDR3 has 17 residues. V trimming: 4 bases; J trimming: 3 bases; junction bases outside the gene matches: 14. The CDR3 spells CASSPTPRTGVVYEQYF. The CDR3 DNA is TGTGCCAGCAGCCCGACCCCCCGGACAGGGGTCGTCTACGAGCAGTACTTC.